These 21 T cell receptor beta chains were sequenced from one sample in a study of blood T cell repertoires in COVID-19. Method: immunoSEQ multiplex PCR; TCRdb's copy keeps in-frame clones and lacks some. The sample lists fewer than 250,000 clones, around 79% occurring once. The sequencing sample was made of peripheral blood. The receptors were gathered from a woman in her forties or fifties with acute or convalescent COVID-19.

V and J are TRBV4-1 and TRBJ2-1, with 7 bases matching TRBD2. The J segment lost 12 bases and the V segment lost 1 base, leaving 3 bases of the junction unmatched. Germline V CDR1 and CDR2: MGHRA, YSYEKL. The length of the CDR3 is 12 residues. This chain's CDR3 is CASSQGTGGQFF. Written as DNA, the CDR3 is TGCGCCAGCAGCCAAGGGACGGGAGGGCAGTTCTTC.

This chain connects TRBV30 to TRBJ2-2; 8 bases are a match to TRBD2. CDR1 and CDR2 (germline): GTSNPN, SVGIG (reference sequence). This CDR3 has 17 residues. Trimming removed 0 bases from V and 2 bases from J; junction bases left unmatched: 8. The CDR3 region has the DNA TGTGCCTGGAGTGTAGAGAGGGCGGGGGGAAACACCGGGGAGCTGTTTTTT. Its translation is CAWSVERAGGNTGELFF.

The chain employs TRBV20-1 and TRBJ2-7; no definite D call. The CDR3 runs 11 residues. V dropped 3 bases and J dropped 3 bases, with 6 bases sitting between them. The V gene's germline CDR1 is DFQATT and CDR2 SNEGSKA (reference sequence). The CDR3 region is CSARADYEQYF. The CDR3 nucleotides read TGCAGTGCTAGGGCAGACTACGAGCAGTACTTC.

The chain is built from TRBV24-1 and TRBJ2-7; the match to TRBD1 covers 9 bases. The germline CDR1 and CDR2 sequences are KGHDR and SFDVKD. This CDR3 spans 13 amino acids. V shed 9 bases, J shed 6 bases, and the junction held 8 bases outside the gene matches. CDR3 region: CATAGTGTREQYF. DNA of the CDR3: TGTGCCACCGCCGGGACAGGGACCCGCGAGCAGTACTTC.

This chain connects TRBV6-5 to TRBJ1-3; 11 positions agree with TRBD1. Trimming at V came to 5 bases and at J to 7 bases, leaving 7 bases not matched to a gene. This CDR3 comprises 15 residues. Germline CDR1 reads MNHEY; CDR2 reads SVGAGI. In nucleotides, the CDR3 is TGTGCCAGCAGTCATAGGACAGGGGGCTTTAACACCATATATTTT. This gives the protein CASSHRTGGFNTIYF.

The V gene is TRBV29-1, the J gene TRBJ1-1; D unresolved. This CDR3 comprises 10 residues. CDR1 and CDR2 from the germline V gene are SQVTM and ANQGSEA. The V gene lost 2 bases and the J gene lost 11 bases, with 9 bases spanning the gap. The CDR3: CSVEQVTAFF. The DNA of the CDR3 is TGCAGCGTTGAACAGGTTACCGCTTTCTTT.

The chain couples TRBV5-6 to TRBJ2-7; the D gene is possibly TRBD1 (6 bases). Trimming removed 1 base at V and 2 bases at J, with 13 bases between. In germline, CDR1 is SGHDT, CDR2 YYEEEE. The CDR3 consists of 15 residues. CDR3 amino acids: CASSLRKTGPYEQYF. CDR3 in DNA: TGTGCCAGCAGCTTGAGGAAAACAGGGCCCTACGAGCAGTACTTC.

To note about this clone: This same CDR3 is encoded by further DNA sequences in the sample. The chain carries TRBV5-4 and TRBJ2-5; 11 bases agree with TRBD1. V trimming: 5 bases; J trimming: 5 bases; junction bases outside the gene matches: 2. The germline CDR1 and CDR2 sequences are SGHNT and YYREEE (reference sequence). The CDR3 consists of 13 residues. Here the CDR3 reads CASSWDRGETQYF. CDR3 bases: TGTGCCAGCAGTTGGGACAGGGGGGAGACCCAGTACTTC.

The rearrangement links TRBV5-5 to TRBJ1-1; 8 positions agree with TRBD1. Germline assignment: CDR1 SGHKS and CDR2 YYEKEE (reference sequence). The junction had 4 bases not matched to a gene; V was cut back by 5 bases and J by 4 bases. CDR3 length: 13 residues. CDR3 DNA: TGTGCCAGCAGGCGGACAGGGACCACTGAAGCTTTCTTT. Translating gives CASRRTGTTEAFF.

The chain recombines TRBV18 with TRBJ1-3; D not certain. The V gene's germline CDR1 is KGHSH and CDR2 LQKENI. Trimming stripped 4 bases from V and 0 bases from J, with 13 bases between. The CDR3 consists of 16 residues. The CDR3 loop reads CASSRADGNSGNTIYF. The DNA of the CDR3 is TGTGCCAGCTCACGGGCGGACGGGAACTCTGGAAACACCATATATTTT.

V gene TRBV24-1 combines with J gene TRBJ2-4; 8 nucleotides line up with TRBD1. The germline V gene has CDR1 KGHDR and CDR2 SFDVKD. The trim removed 2 bases at V and 0 bases at J, leaving 5 bases unmatched. This CDR3 has 17 residues. Here the CDR3 reads CATSDSQGVLAKNIQYF. The CDR3 nucleotides read TGTGCCACCAGTGATTCACAGGGGGTACTAGCCAAAAACATTCAGTACTTC.

The table lists this clone with a few counts. The chain has TRBV7-8 and TRBJ1-6, with TRBD1 matching 8 bases. Germline V CDR1 and CDR2: SGHVS, FQNEAQ. V lost 6 bases and J lost 6; bases outside the gene matches: 4. The CDR3 sequence is 14 residues long. The CDR3 sequence: CASSQDRGNSPLHF. Written as DNA, the CDR3 is TGTGCCAGCAGTCAAGACAGGGGTAATTCACCCCTCCACTTT.

This rearrangement joins TRBV5-6 to TRBJ2-3; 8 bases are a match to TRBD2. The CDR3 has 15 residues. J was trimmed by 7 bases and V by 4 bases; bases with no gene match: 11. Germline values: CDR1 SGHDT, CDR2 YYEEEE. CDR3 bases: TGTGCCAGCAGCGGGGTAGGGCGGGGGGTCAATACGCAGTATTTT. This gives the protein CASSGVGRGVNTQYF.

This rearrangement joins TRBV29-1 to TRBJ2-7, with TRBD2 as a possible D gene (5 bases). Germline lookup yields CDR1 SQVTM and CDR2 ANQGSEA. Trimming shortened V by 4 bases and J by 5 bases, and 9 bases separated the two germline ends. The CDR3 loop spans 11 amino acids. The chain's CDR3 is CSVASGDEQYF. CDR3 sequence (DNA): TGCAGCGTTGCTTCCGGGGACGAGCAGTACTTC.

V gene TRBV9 combines with J gene TRBJ2-5, with TRBD1 matching over 9 bases. Germline V gene data show CDR1 as SGDLS and CDR2 as YYNGEE. V gave up 2 bases and J gave up 1 base; unmatched junction bases: 3. This CDR3 is 15 amino acids long. CDR3 residues: CASSVGQGLQETQYF. CDR3 DNA: TGTGCCAGCAGCGTGGGACAGGGACTCCAAGAGACCCAGTACTTC.

The chain uses TRBV15 and TRBJ1-2, with TRBD1 matching 7 bases. The CDR3 has 16 residues. V shed 0 bases, J shed 5 bases, and the junction held 9 bases outside the gene matches. Germline V gene data show CDR1 as LNHNV and CDR2 as YYDKDF (reference sequence). CDR3 nucleotides: TGTGCCACCAGCAGAGATTTTACATGGGACAGTTATGGCTACACCTTC. Its protein is CATSRDFTWDSYGYTF.

This clone was seen more than once but under ten times. This rearrangement joins TRBV30 to TRBJ2-7; weak D call: TRBD1 (6 bases). This CDR3 is built from 15 residues. Trimming took 4 bases from V and 6 from J, leaving 22 bases between them. Per germline, CDR1 GTSNPN and CDR2 SVGIG (reference sequence). CDR3 DNA: TGTGCCTGGACCCCCAGGCAGGGGAGCTGGGCCGAGCAGTACTTC. It translates to CAWTPRQGSWAEQYF.

About this clone: Different DNA sequences within this sample yield the same CDR3. The chain is built from TRBV30 and TRBJ1-2, with 8 bases that match TRBD1. From germline, CDR1 is GTSNPN and CDR2 SVGIG (reference sequence). The J segment lost 4 bases and the V segment lost 3 bases, leaving 4 bases of the junction unmatched. This CDR3 is built from 13 residues. The CDR3 region is CAWRDRARYGYTF. CDR3 bases: TGTGCCTGGAGGGACAGGGCGCGCTATGGCTACACCTTC.

The chain links TRBV18 to TRBJ2-1, with TRBD2 as a possible D gene (5 bases). The ends were cut back, 1 base at V and 4 bases at J, with 11 bases in the middle. Looked up from germline, CDR1 is KGHSH and CDR2 is LQKENI. The CDR3 has 15 residues. CDR3 DNA: TGTGCCAGCTCACCACTTCGGGGATCATACAATGAGCAGTTCTTC. It specifies CASSPLRGSYNEQFF.

This clone was seen more than once but under ten times. The V call is TRBV6-5, the J call TRBJ1-2; D remains ambiguous. Between the trimmed V and J ends, which lost 2 bases and 2 bases, there was a span of 9 bases. Germline-derived CDR1 and CDR2 are MNHEY and SVGAGI. The CDR3 loop spans 14 amino acids. The CDR3 region is CASSYGQANYGYTF. DNA of the CDR3: TGTGCCAGCAGTTACGGGCAGGCGAACTATGGCTACACCTTC.

The chain combines TRBV18 with TRBJ2-7, with D possibly being TRBD1 (6 bases). The germline V gene encodes CDR1 KGHSH and CDR2 LQKENI. V was cut by 6 bases and J by 4 bases, with 19 bases left in between. The CDR3 runs 15 residues. CDR3 loop: CASSPRRTDEYEQYF. The CDR3 DNA reads TGTGCCAGCTCCCCCCGACGGACAGATGAGTACGAGCAGTACTTC.